The clone carrying this T cell receptor (beta chain) was seen at least ten times. Its specificity is not known. With 4 bases removed from V and 0 bases from J, the gap between germline ends came to 11 bases. CDR3 size: 14 residues. CDR1 is SGHRS and CDR2 is YFSETQ in the germline V gene. Through a sample-barcoded 5' primer and a J-beta primer mix, a second PCR was run for roughly 6 to 11 cycles. MiXCR, applied by TCRdb to the 5' RACE reads, yields one record per CDR3 protein. The sample contains 600,000 or so distinct CDR3 sequences, roughly 31% of which appear only once. This sample is part of a study of blood T cells in healthy people across ages. Each sample used at least 6.5 million PBMCs. No fewer than 6 micrograms of total RNA were isolated from every sample. General observations from the study: Calculation of diversity from one million T cells yielded estimates considered to be underestimates. The unknown donor CMV status may have confounded expanded clonotype changes.

The chain recombines TRBV5-1 with TRBJ2-7; the D gene is possibly TRBD2 (6 bases). What was sequenced was blood. This clonotype was sampled from a woman over 75 in good health. The CDR3 spells CASSPVGGSYEQYF. CDR3 bases: TGCGCCAGCAGCCCCGTGGGGGGCTCCTACGAGCAGTACTTC.